This section outlines one TCR beta chain sequence together with its context. Antigen unknown. 60 Vbeta and 13 Jbeta primers were used in PCR. The repertoire was sequenced with immunoSEQ multiplex PCR; TCRdb's copy has only in-frame clones and lacks some. Among roughly 150,000 clones listed, roughly 88% were seen once. This record comes from a study of cytomegalovirus exposure and HLA in healthy donors. The V gene end was trimmed by 4 bases and the J gene end by 2 bases; junction bases not matched to a gene: 13. The CDR3 sequence is 18 residues long. CDR1 and CDR2 from the germline V gene are LNHDA and SQIVND (reference sequence). Findings and caveats of the study: In a later analysis, HLA-associated TCR beta chains were more clonally expanded than equally common others. 87-base-pair reads could not separate some V segments, including TRBV6-2 and TRBV6-3. It is likely that the observed cluster of highly shared sequence variants was a sequencing artifact.

The sequence came from a woman younger than 30 in good health and CMV-seronegative. Sample: PBMCs. The gene calls are TRBV19 and TRBJ1-2; 10 bases map to TRBD1. The CDR3 reads CASSTQGQGTRINYGYTF. The CDR3 nucleotides read TGTGCCAGTAGTACCCAGGGACAGGGGACTCGTATAAACTATGGCTACACCTTC.